The 30 T cell receptor beta chains given below trace back to one sample, sequenced in a study of cytomegalovirus exposure and HLA in healthy donors. A multiplex PCR was run with 60 Vbeta primers and 13 Jbeta primers. Profiling relied on immunoSEQ multiplex PCR, and the TCRdb table lists in-frame clones only, not all of them. Of 200,000 to 250,000 clones listed, approximately 78% are singletons. The specimen was PBMCs. The receptors stem from a woman between 40 and 55 years old in good health and CMV-seronegative.

The chain recombines TRBV10-3 with TRBJ2-7; TRBD1 matches 9 bases. Per germline, CDR1 ENHRY and CDR2 SYGVKD. The trim removed 10 bases at V and 5 bases at J, leaving 12 bases unmatched. The CDR3 length is 14 residues. CDR3 sequence: CATNPGTGYHEQYF. The CDR3 coding sequence is TGTGCCACAAACCCCGGGACAGGGTACCACGAGCAGTACTTC.

In nucleotides, the CDR3 is TGTGCCAGCAGCGTAGGACACGGATACACAGATACGCAGTATTTT. Amino acids: CASSVGHGYTDTQYF. V usage is TRBV9 and J usage is TRBJ2-3, with D uncertain. In germline, CDR1 is SGDLS, CDR2 YYNGEE. The length of the CDR3 is 15 residues. V lost 0 bases and J lost 2, with 10 bases in between.

The chain employs TRBV4-1 and TRBJ2-7, with a possible D match to TRBD1 (6 bases). The germline V and J ends were trimmed by 1 base and 7 bases, with 11 bases remaining between them. The CDR3 contains 13 residues. CDR1 and CDR2 from the germline V gene are MGHRA and YSYEKL. CDR3 nucleotide sequence: TGCGCCAGCAGCCAAGGGGGGCGAGCGGAGCAGTACTTC. Its protein is CASSQGGRAEQYF.

This clone was detected a few times. The rearrangement links TRBV30 to TRBJ2-7, with 12 bases lining up with TRBD1. V shed 3 bases, J shed 6 bases, and the junction held 6 bases outside the gene matches. This CDR3 contains 14 residues. The germline V gene has CDR1 GTSNPN and CDR2 SVGIG (reference sequence). CDR3: CAWRAGQGAGEQYF. Written as DNA, the CDR3 is TGTGCCTGGAGGGCGGGACAGGGGGCCGGCGAGCAGTACTTC.

This clone occurred a few times. The chain links TRBV6-1 to TRBJ2-1, with 13 bases aligning to TRBD2. The CDR3 is made up of 15 amino acids. V shed 4 bases, J shed 7 bases, and the junction held 4 bases outside the gene matches. CDR1 MNHNS and CDR2 SASEGT come from the germline V gene. The CDR3 DNA sequence: TGTGCCAGCAGTGGACTAGCGGGAGGAATAAATGAGCAGTTCTTC. Its translation is CASSGLAGGINEQFF.

This clone was detected once. In the same sample, other DNA sequences code for this CDR3. V and J are TRBV4-1 and TRBJ1-5; D is perhaps TRBD1 (5 bases). The germline CDR1 and CDR2 sequences are MGHRA and YSYEKL. V lost 0 bases and J 5 bases, leaving 14 bases between the germline ends. This CDR3 is 16 amino acids long. This CDR3 is CASSQDLGGYDQPQHF. CDR3 sequence (DNA): TGCGCCAGCAGCCAAGATCTGGGGGGTTACGATCAGCCCCAGCATTTT.

The J gene is TRBJ1-2, the V gene TRBV2; 8 bases fit TRBD1. The CDR3 loop spans 14 amino acids. Germline CDR1 reads SNHLY; CDR2 reads FYNNEI. V lost 6 bases and J lost 8; bases outside the gene matches: 11. CDR3 in DNA: TGTGCCAGCAGCTCTTCAGGGGGCGCGGAGGGCTACACCTTC. This codes for CASSSSGGAEGYTF.

This clone was found once. V usage is TRBV11-2 and J usage is TRBJ1-2, with D possibly TRBD1 on 6 matching bases. This CDR3 is 13 amino acids long. The germline gives CDR1 SGHAT, CDR2 FQNNGV. V was clipped by 6 bases and J by 4 bases, with 12 bases between them. The CDR3 sequence: CASRQGGIYGYTF. The CDR3 DNA reads TGTGCCAGCAGACAGGGTGGGATCTATGGCTACACCTTC.

The chain joins TRBV7-2 to TRBJ2-6; 10 nucleotides agree with TRBD2. Germline V gene sequence: CDR1 SGHTA, CDR2 FQGNSA. This CDR3 has 20 residues. Germline trimming cut 0 bases from V and 3 bases from J; bases unmatched to any gene: 11. This chain's CDR3 is CASSLASYQEREGGANVLTF. The CDR3 nucleotides are TGTGCCAGCAGCTTAGCCTCCTATCAGGAGCGGGAGGGTGGGGCCAACGTCCTGACTTTC.

This clone showed up just a few times. V is TRBV28 and J is TRBJ2-3; possible D gene TRBD2, 6 bases. The CDR3 is 14 amino acids. CDR1 and CDR2 (germline): MDHEN, SYDVKM. V was clipped by 2 bases and J by 10 bases, with 16 bases between them. CDR3 protein: CASSLASFLASQYF. The CDR3 DNA sequence: TGTGCCAGCAGTTTAGCCTCGTTTCTAGCGTCGCAGTATTTT. The variable domain in full, completed from reference TRBV28 and TRBJ2-3, reads DVKVTQSSRYLVKRTGEKVFLECVQDMDHENMFWYRQDPGLGLRLIYFSYDVKMKEKGDIPEGYSVSREKKERFSLILESASTNQTSMYLCASSLASFLASQYFGPGTRLTVL.

The chain uses TRBV12-5 and TRBJ2-6, with D possibly being TRBD1 (6 bases). V was clipped by 6 bases and J by 0 bases, with 9 bases between them. Germline lookup yields CDR1 LGHNT and CDR2 FRNRAP. The CDR3 contains 15 residues. CDR3 in amino acids: CASGLGGSGANVLTF. As DNA, the CDR3 is TGTGCTAGTGGCCTAGGGGGCTCTGGGGCCAACGTCCTGACTTTC.

This clone is a singleton in its sample. The chain combines TRBV18 with TRBJ1-1; D remains unclear. V shed 3 bases and J shed 0 bases, with 20 bases lying between them. Looked up from germline, CDR1 is KGHSH and CDR2 is LQKENI. The CDR3 runs 18 residues. The CDR3 loop reads CASSPSFLADIMNTEAFF. CDR3 nucleotides: TGTGCCAGCTCACCTTCATTTCTAGCAGACATAATGAACACTGAAGCTTTCTTT.

The chain uses TRBV29-1 and TRBJ1-2; TRBD1 matches at 10 bases. V lost 1 base, J lost 6 bases, and 8 bases stayed unmatched. CDR3 length: 15 amino acids. Germline CDR1 SQVTM, CDR2 ANQGSEA. As DNA, the CDR3 is TGCAGCGTTGAAGGGGACAGGGGCATTAGGAATGGCTACACCTTC. This gives the protein CSVEGDRGIRNGYTF.

V gene TRBV9 combines with J gene TRBJ2-1; tentatively, D is TRBD2 (6 bases). This CDR3 has 14 residues. Germline CDR1 is SGDLS and CDR2 is YYNGEE. V lost 1 base, J lost 8 bases, and 13 bases lay in between. The CDR3 region has the DNA TGTGCCAGCAGCGTATACGGGAGCAAAGATGAGCAGTTCTTC. As protein: CASSVYGSKDEQFF.

The chain recombines TRBV7-9 with TRBJ1-2; D is unresolved. Looked up from germline, CDR1 is SEHNR and CDR2 is FQNEAQ (reference sequence). This CDR3 has 10 residues. V was cut by 7 bases and J by 8 bases, with 8 bases left in between. Here the CDR3 reads CASTGVGYTF. As DNA, the CDR3 is TGTGCCAGCACCGGGGTGGGCTACACCTTC. The full variable domain, in which reference TRBV7-9 and TRBJ1-2 provide the parts outside the CDR3, is DTGVSQNPRHKITKRGQNVTFRCDPISEHNRLYWYRQTLGQGPEFLTYFQNEAQLEKSRLLSDRFSAERPKGSFSTLEIQRTEQGDSAMYLCASTGVGYTFGSGTRLTVV.

This chain connects TRBV5-4 to TRBJ1-2; 7 nucleotides agree with TRBD1. Per the germline V gene, CDR1 is SGHNT and CDR2 is YYREEE (reference sequence). The CDR3 sequence is 13 residues long. The V segment lost 4 bases and the J segment 6 bases; nucleotides outside the gene matches: 6. The CDR3: CASSQPGTDGYTF. CDR3 in DNA: TGTGCCAGCAGCCAACCAGGGACAGATGGCTACACCTTC.

This rearrangement joins TRBV14 to TRBJ2-6; the match to TRBD1 covers 7 bases. V shed 1 base and J 3 bases; nucleotides not matched to a gene: 6. Germline values: CDR1 SGHDN, CDR2 FVKESK. This CDR3 region has 17 residues. CDR3 sequence (DNA): TGTGCCAGCAGCCAAGTACCAGGGGGAAATGGGGCCAACGTCCTGACTTTC. As protein: CASSQVPGGNGANVLTF.

V and J are TRBV6-5 and TRBJ1-3; D is unclear. Per the germline V gene, CDR1 is MNHEY and CDR2 is SVGAGI. Trimming shortened V by 7 bases and J by 3 bases, and 10 bases separated the two germline ends. CDR3 length: 13 amino acids. The CDR3 DNA reads TGTGCCAGCACCAAAGAGGGTGGAAACACCATATATTTT. Translation gives CASTKEGGNTIYF.

This clone occurred once. The chain joins TRBV19 to TRBJ1-5; D unresolved. This CDR3 is 15 amino acids long. V was shortened by 3 bases and J by 5 bases, with 14 bases between the two germline ends. CDR1 LNHDA and CDR2 SQIVND come from the germline V gene (reference sequence). The CDR3 spells CASSIREGTDQPQHF. As DNA, the CDR3 is TGTGCCAGTAGTATTCGGGAGGGTACTGATCAGCCCCAGCATTTT. Combining the CDR3 with reference TRBV19 and TRBJ1-5 gives the whole variable domain DGGITQSPKYLFRKEGQNVTLSCEQNLNHDAMYWYRQDPGQGLRLIYYSQIVNDFQKGDIAEGYSVSREKKESFPLTVTSAQKNPTAFYLCASSIREGTDQPQHFGDGTRLSIL.

The rearrangement links TRBV19 to TRBJ2-1, with 10 nucleotides matching TRBD1. The CDR3 contains 14 residues. The V and J ends lost 3 bases and 7 bases, in that order; junction bases with no gene match: 3. The germline V gene has CDR1 LNHDA and CDR2 SQIVND (reference sequence). The CDR3 is CASSMGDRGNEQFF. The CDR3 nucleotides read TGTGCCAGTAGTATGGGGGACAGGGGTAATGAGCAGTTCTTC.

This chain links TRBV6-5 with TRBJ1-1; no firm D call. The CDR3 is 13 amino acids. Germline loops: CDR1 MNHEY, CDR2 SVGAGI. Trimming took 6 bases from V and 13 from J, leaving 21 bases between them. CDR3: CASSLHPREVGFF. The CDR3 DNA reads as TGTGCCAGCAGCCTCCATCCCCGCGAAGTCGGTTTCTTT.

This chain joins TRBV10-1 and TRBJ2-4; 12 positions match TRBD2. J was trimmed by 0 bases and V by 6 bases; bases with no gene match: 9. This CDR3 region has 18 residues. Germline V CDR1 and CDR2: WNHNN, SYGVQD (reference sequence). CDR3 nucleotides: TGCGCCAGCAGAGCCATTTGGACTAGCGGGATAGCCAAAAACATTCAGTACTTC. This codes for CASRAIWTSGIAKNIQYF.

This sequence joins TRBV2 and TRBJ1-4; a possible D gene is TRBD1 (6 bases). Per the germline V gene, CDR1 is SNHLY and CDR2 is FYNNEI. The CDR3 runs 16 residues. V lost 3 bases and J 7 bases, leaving 18 bases between the germline ends. CDR3 coding DNA: TGTGCCAGCAGTGATGACCAAACAGGGCGACGTGAAAAACTGTTTTTT. Its translation is CASSDDQTGRREKLFF.

The chain is built from TRBV7-9 and TRBJ1-1, with 8 nucleotides matching TRBD1. CDR1 and CDR2 (germline): SEHNR, FQNEAQ (reference sequence). This CDR3 is 16 amino acids long. Trimming at V came to 5 bases and at J to 1 base, leaving 9 bases not matched to a gene. Here the CDR3 reads CASSAIPGQENTEAFF. CDR3 in DNA: TGTGCCAGCAGCGCTATTCCGGGACAGGAGAACACTGAAGCTTTCTTT.

The chain has TRBV29-1 and TRBJ2-7; 9 bases are a match to TRBD1. Germline CDR1 reads SQVTM; CDR2 reads ANQGSEA. This CDR3 contains 13 residues. V lost 5 bases to trimming and J lost 0 bases; unmatched junction nucleotides: 2. In DNA form, the CDR3 reads TGCAGCGTTACGGGACAGGGCTCCTACGAGCAGTACTTC. Translated, it gives CSVTGQGSYEQYF.

The chain combines TRBV19 with TRBJ1-3; 8 nucleotides agree with TRBD1. Per the germline V gene, CDR1 is LNHDA and CDR2 is SQIVND (reference sequence). V dropped 5 bases and J dropped 2; count of bases not matched to a gene: 5. The CDR3 is made up of 15 amino acids. This chain's CDR3 is CASSRGTGPGNTIYF. In nucleotides, the CDR3 is TGTGCCAGTAGTCGCGGGACAGGACCTGGAAACACCATATATTTT.

This chain connects TRBV11-2 to TRBJ1-2; D gene ambiguous. This CDR3 region has 14 residues. V was trimmed by 0 bases and J by 4 bases, leaving 9 bases between them. Germline CDR1 SGHAT, CDR2 FQNNGV. CDR3 protein: CASSLDSRSYGYTF. The CDR3 DNA is TGTGCCAGCAGCTTAGATAGCAGATCCTATGGCTACACCTTC.

The chain links TRBV30 to TRBJ2-5; TRBD2 might be the D (5 bases). The V end was cut by 4 bases, the J end by 4 bases, with 10 bases between. This CDR3 spans 12 amino acids. The germline V gene has CDR1 GTSNPN and CDR2 SVGIG (reference sequence). The chain's CDR3 is CAWNGVGETQYF. DNA for the CDR3: TGTGCCTGGAACGGGGTAGGAGAGACCCAGTACTTC. The full variable domain, with the rest looked up from reference TRBV30 and TRBJ2-5, is SQTIHQWPATLVQPVGSPLSLECTVEGTSNPNLYWYRQAAGRGLQLLFYSVGIGQISSEVPQNLSASRPQDRQFILSSKKLLLSDSGFYLCAWNGVGETQYFGPGTRLLVL.

CDR3 region: CASSPLGPTGTGELFF. CDR3 coding DNA: TGTGCCAGCAGCCCCCTGGGCCCCACGGGGACCGGGGAGCTGTTTTTT. The V call is TRBV4-2, the J call TRBJ2-2; tentatively, D is TRBD2 (5 bases). The CDR3 runs 16 residues. Deletions cut 4 bases from V and 5 bases from J, with 17 bases between. Germline CDR1 reads LGHNA; CDR2 reads YNFKEQ.

The chain couples TRBV15 to TRBJ2-7; unclear D gene. V was shortened by 1 base and J by 4 bases, with 5 bases between the two germline ends. The CDR3 is 12 residues long. Germline V gene sequence: CDR1 LNHNV, CDR2 YYDKDF (reference sequence). CDR3 in DNA: TGTGCCACCAGCAGAGGAGCTTACGAGCAGTACTTC. This translates into CATSRGAYEQYF.